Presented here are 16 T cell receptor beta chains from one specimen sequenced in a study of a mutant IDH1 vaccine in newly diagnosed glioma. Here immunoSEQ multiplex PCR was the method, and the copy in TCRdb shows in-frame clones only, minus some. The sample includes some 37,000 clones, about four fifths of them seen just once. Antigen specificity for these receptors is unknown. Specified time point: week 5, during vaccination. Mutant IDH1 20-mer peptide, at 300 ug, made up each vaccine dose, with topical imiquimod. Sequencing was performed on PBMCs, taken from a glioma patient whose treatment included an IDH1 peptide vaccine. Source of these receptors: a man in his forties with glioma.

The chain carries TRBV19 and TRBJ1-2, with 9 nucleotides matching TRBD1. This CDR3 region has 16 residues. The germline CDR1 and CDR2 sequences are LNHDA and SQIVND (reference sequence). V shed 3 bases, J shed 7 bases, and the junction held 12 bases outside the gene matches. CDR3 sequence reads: CASSILPGQGFSGYTF. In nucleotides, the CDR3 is TGTGCCAGTAGTATTTTACCGGGACAGGGCTTTTCTGGCTACACCTTC.

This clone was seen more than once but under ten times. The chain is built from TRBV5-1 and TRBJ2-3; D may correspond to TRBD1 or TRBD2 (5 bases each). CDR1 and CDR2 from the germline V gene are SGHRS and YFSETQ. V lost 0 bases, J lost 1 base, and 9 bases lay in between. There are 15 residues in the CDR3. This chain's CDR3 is CASSLVGVGTDTQYF. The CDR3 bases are TGCGCCAGCAGCTTGGTGGGGGTGGGCACAGATACGCAGTATTTT.

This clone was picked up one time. For the CDR3, the DNA is TGCAGCGTAGAGGAGCCGAATATCTTCTATGGCTACACCTTC. This translates into CSVEEPNIFYGYTF. The J gene is TRBJ1-2, the V gene TRBV29-1; D is uncertain. The CDR3 consists of 14 residues. V gave up 6 bases and J gave up 4 bases, with 18 bases separating them. Germline V gene data show CDR1 as SQVTM and CDR2 as ANQGSEA.

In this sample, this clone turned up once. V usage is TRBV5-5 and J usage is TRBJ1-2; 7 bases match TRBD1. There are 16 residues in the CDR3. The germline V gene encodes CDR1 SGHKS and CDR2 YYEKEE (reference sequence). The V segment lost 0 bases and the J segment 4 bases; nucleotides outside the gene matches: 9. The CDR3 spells CASSLGTGRSTYGYTF. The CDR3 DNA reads TGTGCCAGCAGCTTGGGGACAGGCCGTTCTACCTATGGCTACACCTTC.

CDR3: CAIRGVRVGANVLTF. CDR3 DNA sequence: TGTGCCATCAGGGGAGTCCGGGTGGGGGCCAACGTCCTGACTTTC. The chain carries TRBV10-3 and TRBJ2-6; the D gene is possibly TRBD2 (5 bases). The germline CDR1 and CDR2 sequences are ENHRY and SYGVKD. The CDR3 is 15 amino acids. V dropped 6 bases and J dropped 4 bases, with 13 bases sitting between them.

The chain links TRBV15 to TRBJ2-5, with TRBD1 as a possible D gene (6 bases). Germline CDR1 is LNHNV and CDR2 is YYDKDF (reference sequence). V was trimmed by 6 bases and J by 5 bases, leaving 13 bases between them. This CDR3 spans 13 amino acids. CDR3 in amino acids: CATSPGVVETQYF. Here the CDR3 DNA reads TGTGCCACCAGTCCAGGGGTGGTGGAGACCCAGTACTTC.

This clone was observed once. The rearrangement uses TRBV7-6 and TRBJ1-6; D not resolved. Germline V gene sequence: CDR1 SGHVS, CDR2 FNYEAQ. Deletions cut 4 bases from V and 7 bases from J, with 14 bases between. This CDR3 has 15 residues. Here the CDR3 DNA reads TGTGCCAGCAGCTCCCTAACAGTGAAGAATTCACCCCTCCACTTT. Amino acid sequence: CASSSLTVKNSPLHF.

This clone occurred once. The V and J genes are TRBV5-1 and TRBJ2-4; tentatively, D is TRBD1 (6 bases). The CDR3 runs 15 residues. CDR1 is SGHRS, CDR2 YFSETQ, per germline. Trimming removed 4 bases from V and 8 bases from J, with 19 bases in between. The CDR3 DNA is TGCGCCAGCAGCCCCGTTTTCCCGAAGGGGGACATTCAGTACTTC. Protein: CASSPVFPKGDIQYF.

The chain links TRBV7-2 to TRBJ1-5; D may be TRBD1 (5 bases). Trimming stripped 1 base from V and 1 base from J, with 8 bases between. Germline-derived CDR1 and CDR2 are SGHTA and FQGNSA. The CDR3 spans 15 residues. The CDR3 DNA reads TGTGCCAGCAGCTTAGTCGGGGCCAGCAATCAGCCCCAGCATTTT. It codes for CASSLVGASNQPQHF.

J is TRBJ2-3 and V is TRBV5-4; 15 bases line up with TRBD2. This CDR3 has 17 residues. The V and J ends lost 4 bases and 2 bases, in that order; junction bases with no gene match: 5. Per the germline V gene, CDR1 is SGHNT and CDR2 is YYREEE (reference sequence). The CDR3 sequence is CASSKGLAGGNTDTQYF. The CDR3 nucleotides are TGTGCCAGCAGCAAAGGACTAGCGGGGGGGAACACAGATACGCAGTATTTT.

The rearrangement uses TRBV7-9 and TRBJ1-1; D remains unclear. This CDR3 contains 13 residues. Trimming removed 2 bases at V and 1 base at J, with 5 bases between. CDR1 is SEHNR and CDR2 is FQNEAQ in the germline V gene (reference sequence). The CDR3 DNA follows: TGTGCCAGCAGCTTATATTCGAACACTGAAGCTTTCTTT. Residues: CASSLYSNTEAFF.

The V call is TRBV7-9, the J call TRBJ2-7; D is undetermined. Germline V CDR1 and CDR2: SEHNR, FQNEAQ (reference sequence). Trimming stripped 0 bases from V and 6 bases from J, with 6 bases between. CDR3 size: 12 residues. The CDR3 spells CASSLAYGEQYF. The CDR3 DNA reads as TGTGCCAGCAGCTTAGCATACGGCGAGCAGTACTTC.

DNA for the CDR3: TGTGCCAGCAGCAACGGGGGCTTGGAGACCCAGTACTTC. Translated, it gives CASSNGGLETQYF. The genes are TRBV27 and TRBJ2-5; D is perhaps TRBD1 or TRBD2 (6 bases each). The CDR3 contains 13 residues. The ends were cut back, 6 bases at V and 5 bases at J, with 13 bases in the middle. Germline V lookup: CDR1 MNHEY, CDR2 SMNVEV (reference sequence).

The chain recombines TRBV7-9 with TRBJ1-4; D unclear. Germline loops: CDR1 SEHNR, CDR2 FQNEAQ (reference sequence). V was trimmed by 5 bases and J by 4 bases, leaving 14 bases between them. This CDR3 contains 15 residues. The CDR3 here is CASSPVGVINEKLFF. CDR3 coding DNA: TGTGCCAGCAGCCCTGTCGGAGTAATTAATGAAAAACTGTTTTTT.

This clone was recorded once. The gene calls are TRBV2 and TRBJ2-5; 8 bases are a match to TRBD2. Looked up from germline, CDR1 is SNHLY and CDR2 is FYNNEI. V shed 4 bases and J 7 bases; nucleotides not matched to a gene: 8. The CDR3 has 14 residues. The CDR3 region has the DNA TGTGCCAGCAGTGCGGCCCTCCGGGAGGGGACCCAGTACTTC. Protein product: CASSAALREGTQYF.

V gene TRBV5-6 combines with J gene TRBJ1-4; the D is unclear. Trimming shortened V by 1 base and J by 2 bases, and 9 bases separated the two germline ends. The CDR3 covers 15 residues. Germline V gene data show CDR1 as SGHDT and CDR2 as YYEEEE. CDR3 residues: CASSLSLGTNEKLFF. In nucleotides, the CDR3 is TGTGCCAGCAGCTTGTCCCTAGGGACTAATGAAAAACTGTTTTTT.